This paragraph reports one T cell receptor beta chain. This entry is derived from a study of post-analysis software for immune sequencing data. The library was made from cDNA and included unique molecular identifiers. TCRdb re-called the PCR reads with MiXCR, one entry per CDR3 protein. The sample lists some 800,000 distinct CDR3 sequences, around 45% occurring once. This receptor was identified in a girl between 5 and 17 years old with multiple sclerosis. The specimen sequenced was blood.

CDR3: CASSYGTGVSYEQYF. For the CDR3, the DNA is TGTGCCAGCAGCTACGGGACAGGGGTCTCCTACGAGCAGTACTTC. This chain joins TRBV7-9 and TRBJ2-7; the match to TRBD1 covers 10 bases. This CDR3 is built from 15 residues. Per the germline V gene, CDR1 is SEHNR and CDR2 is FQNEAQ (reference sequence). V lost 4 bases, J lost 0 bases, and 3 bases stayed unmatched.